Each of the 17 T cell receptor beta chains below was sequenced from the same sample in a study of blood T cell repertoires in COVID-19. Assay: immunoSEQ multiplex PCR; the TCRdb copy retains only in-frame clones and omits some. The top ten hold 35% to 45% of the sample, which has over 35,000 clones, about four fifths seen once. Sequenced input: peripheral blood. These receptor sequences come from a man in his forties or fifties with active or convalescent COVID-19.

The V gene is TRBV5-1, the J gene TRBJ1-1, with 7 bases matching TRBD1. Germline lookup yields CDR1 SGHRS and CDR2 YFSETQ. The length of the CDR3 is 14 residues. The J segment lost 1 base and the V segment lost 8 bases, leaving 8 bases of the junction unmatched. The DNA of the CDR3 is TGCGCCAGTAAGACAGGGTCGGGGAACACTGAAGCTTTCTTT. Protein sequence: CASKTGSGNTEAFF. Full variable domain (remainder filled in from reference TRBV5-1 and TRBJ1-1): KAGVTQTPRYLIKTRGQQVTLSCSPISGHRSVSWYQQTPGQGLQFLFEYFSETQRNKGNFPGRFSGRQFSNSRSEMNVSTLELGDSALYLCASKTGSGNTEAFFGQGTRLTVV.

The chain carries TRBV19 and TRBJ2-2, with TRBD2 matching 7 bases. CDR3 length: 11 residues. CDR1 is LNHDA, CDR2 SQIVND, per germline (reference sequence). Trimming cost V 7 bases and J 8 bases; bases outside gene matches: 1. CDR3 DNA sequence: TGTGCCAGTAAGCGGGGAGGGGAGCTGTTTTTT. This gives the protein CASKRGGELFF.

V and J are TRBV5-1 and TRBJ1-5; weak D call: TRBD1 (5 bases). The V gene's germline CDR1 is SGHRS and CDR2 YFSETQ. The length of the CDR3 is 17 residues. V lost 0 bases and J 0 bases, leaving 13 bases between the germline ends. CDR3 DNA: TGCGCCAGCAGCTTGGCGGGTAGGGACTATAGCAATCAGCCCCAGCATTTT. It is translated as CASSLAGRDYSNQPQHF.

V is TRBV6-5 and J is TRBJ1-5; D may be TRBD1 (6 bases). V gave up 11 bases and J gave up 11 bases, with 16 bases separating them. This CDR3 comprises 11 residues. From germline, CDR1 is MNHEY and CDR2 SVGAGI. CDR3 protein: CACGGARAQHF. The CDR3 DNA reads TGTGCCTGCGGGGGGGCGAGGGCCCAGCATTTT.

This sequence joins TRBV5-6 and TRBJ2-1, with 7 bases lining up with TRBD2. Trimming removed 4 bases from V and 3 bases from J; junction bases left unmatched: 4. There are 14 residues in the CDR3. CDR1 is SGHDT and CDR2 is YYEEEE in the germline V gene. The DNA of the CDR3 is TGTGCCAGCAGCGGCGGGGGTTACTACAATGAGCAGTTCTTC. Amino acids: CASSGGGYYNEQFF. The entire variable domain, with the rest obtained from reference TRBV5-6 and TRBJ2-1, is as follows: DAGVTQSPTHLIKTRGQQVTLRCSPKSGHDTVSWYQQALGQGPQFIFQYYEEEERQRGNFPDRFSGHQFPNYSSELNVNALLLGDSALYLCASSGGGYYNEQFFGPGTRLTVL.

The rearrangement uses TRBV5-1 and TRBJ2-3; the D gene is possibly TRBD2 (5 bases). Trimming cost V 0 bases and J 0 bases, with 8 bases left between them. The germline V gene encodes CDR1 SGHRS and CDR2 YFSETQ. This CDR3 is 15 amino acids long. The CDR3 coding sequence is TGCGCCAGCAGCTTGGTAGCTAGCAGCACAGATACGCAGTATTTT. Its protein is CASSLVASSTDTQYF.

The chain couples TRBV3-1 (or the pseudogene TRBV3-2) to TRBJ2-7; possible D gene TRBD1, 6 bases. The germline gives CDR1 LGHDT, CDR2 YNNKEL (reference sequence). The CDR3 loop spans 14 amino acids. Trimming stripped 4 bases from V and 4 bases from J, with 14 bases between. CDR3 nucleotides: TGTGCCAGCAGCCTGAGAAGGGGGACATACGAGCAGTACTTC. Translating gives CASSLRRGTYEQYF.

V and J are TRBV27 and TRBJ2-7, with D unresolved. The V and J ends lost 8 bases and 6 bases respectively, with 11 bases between them. CDR3 size: 11 residues. CDR1 and CDR2 (germline): MNHEY, SMNVEV (reference sequence). CDR3 DNA: TGTGCCAGCGCCCCCCCCGGCGAGCAGTACTTC. Amino acid sequence: CASAPPGEQYF.

This clone appeared a single time. The V and J genes are TRBV7-2 and TRBJ2-7; tentatively, D is TRBD1 (6 bases). The CDR3 has 15 amino acids. V was clipped by 4 bases and J by 4 bases, with 17 bases between them. The germline gives CDR1 SGHTA, CDR2 FQGNSA. The CDR3 here is CASSWTGQNSYEQYF. DNA of the CDR3: TGTGCCAGCAGCTGGACCGGACAGAATTCTTACGAGCAGTACTTC.

The V and J genes are TRBV6-5 and TRBJ2-7, with D perhaps TRBD1 (6 bases). Germline lookup yields CDR1 MNHEY and CDR2 SVGAGI. The CDR3 sequence is 14 residues long. Trimming removed 5 bases from V and 5 bases from J, with 16 bases in between. CDR3 region: CASSHVQGGNEQYF. The CDR3 nucleotides read TGTGCCAGCAGTCACGTACAGGGTGGGAACGAGCAGTACTTC.

CDR3 sequence: CASSLPGGEQYF. The DNA of the CDR3 is TGTGCCAGCAGCTTACCCGGGGGCGAGCAGTACTTC. The chain links TRBV7-8 to TRBJ2-7; perhaps TRBD2 as D (6 bases). Between the trimmed V and J ends, which lost 2 bases and 6 bases, there was a span of 8 bases. CDR1 is SGHVS and CDR2 is FQNEAQ in the germline V gene. The CDR3 sequence is 12 residues long.

V usage is TRBV19 and J usage is TRBJ2-2, with D perhaps matching TRBD1 (5 bases). This CDR3 contains 18 residues. From germline, CDR1 is LNHDA and CDR2 SQIVND (reference sequence). The V end lost 6 bases, the J end lost 0 bases, and 20 bases lay between the germline ends. The CDR3 region has the DNA TGTGCCAGTAGAGGGGTGTGGGGAACAAGGGCGAACACCGGGGAGCTGTTTTTT. Residues: CASRGVWGTRANTGELFF.

The genes are TRBV7-2 and TRBJ2-5, with TRBD2 matching over 7 bases. The V and J ends lost 1 base and 6 bases, in that order; junction bases with no gene match: 5. In germline, CDR1 is SGHTA, CDR2 FQGNSA. This CDR3 has 14 residues. CDR3 loop: CASSLEVTSQTQYF. The CDR3, as DNA: TGTGCCAGCAGCTTAGAGGTGACTAGCCAGACCCAGTACTTC.

This chain uses TRBV7-2 with TRBJ2-5; 7 nucleotides agree with TRBD2. The CDR3 spans 14 residues. Germline V CDR1 and CDR2: SGHTA, FQGNSA. Trimming took 7 bases from V and 4 from J; bases not matched to a gene: 9. DNA for the CDR3: TGTGCCAGCACCCCGGCGGGGGACGGAGAGACCCAGTACTTC. Amino acid sequence: CASTPAGDGETQYF.

The genes are TRBV24-1 and TRBJ2-2, with 7 bases fitting TRBD2. The CDR3 is 15 amino acids. After removal of 7 bases from V and 2 bases from J, the junction contained 6 bases not matched to a gene. Germline assignment: CDR1 KGHDR and CDR2 SFDVKD. CDR3 DNA sequence: TGTGCCACCAGCCGAGCGGGAATAAACACCGGGGAGCTGTTTTTT. It encodes CATSRAGINTGELFF.

This rearrangement joins TRBV6-5 to TRBJ1-2, with D hard to call. The V end was cut by 6 bases, the J end by 4 bases, with 12 bases between. CDR3 length: 13 amino acids. The germline V gene has CDR1 MNHEY and CDR2 SVGAGI. CDR3 in amino acids: CASRRASGYGYTF. The CDR3 coding sequence is TGTGCCAGCAGGAGGGCGTCGGGCTATGGCTACACCTTC.

The rearrangement links TRBV11-3 to TRBJ2-1, with 12 bases lining up with TRBD2. This CDR3 spans 20 amino acids. Germline assignment: CDR1 SGHNT and CDR2 YENEEA. V lost 4 bases to trimming and J lost 5 bases; unmatched junction nucleotides: 18. The chain's CDR3 is CASSSPPGLAGGPRNNEQFF. CDR3 in DNA: TGTGCCAGCAGCTCCCCTCCCGGGCTAGCGGGGGGGCCGAGGAACAATGAGCAGTTCTTC.